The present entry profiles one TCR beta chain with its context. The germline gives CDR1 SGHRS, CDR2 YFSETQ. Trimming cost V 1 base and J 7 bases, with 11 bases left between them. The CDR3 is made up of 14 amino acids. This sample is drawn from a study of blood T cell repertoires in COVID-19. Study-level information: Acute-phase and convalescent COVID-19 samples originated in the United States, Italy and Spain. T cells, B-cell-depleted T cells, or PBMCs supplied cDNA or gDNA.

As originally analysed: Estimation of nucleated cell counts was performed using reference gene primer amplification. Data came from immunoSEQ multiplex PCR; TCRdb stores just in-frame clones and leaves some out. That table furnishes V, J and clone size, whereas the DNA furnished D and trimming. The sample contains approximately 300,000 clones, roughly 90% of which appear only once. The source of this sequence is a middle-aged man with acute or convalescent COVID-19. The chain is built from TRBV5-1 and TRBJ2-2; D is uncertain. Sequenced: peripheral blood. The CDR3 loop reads CASSLSVASGELFF. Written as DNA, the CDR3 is TGCGCCAGCAGCTTGTCCGTGGCCAGCGGGGAGCTGTTTTTT.